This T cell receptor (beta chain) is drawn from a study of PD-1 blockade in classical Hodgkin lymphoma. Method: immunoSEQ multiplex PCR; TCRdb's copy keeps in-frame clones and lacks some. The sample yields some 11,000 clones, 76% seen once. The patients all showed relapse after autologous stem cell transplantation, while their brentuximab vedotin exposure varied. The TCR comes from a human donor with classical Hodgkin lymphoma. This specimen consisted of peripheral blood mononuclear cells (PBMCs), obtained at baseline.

Here the CDR3 reads CASSPRTGLAYNEQFF. CDR3 DNA: TGTGCCAGCAGTCCGCGGACAGGTTTGGCCTACAATGAGCAGTTCTTC. The chain carries TRBV27 and TRBJ2-1; 7 bases are shared with TRBD1. CDR1 is MNHEY and CDR2 is SMNVEV in the germline V gene (reference sequence). The CDR3 is made up of 16 amino acids. J was trimmed by 2 bases and V by 5 bases; bases with no gene match: 9.